These 23 T cell receptor beta chains were sequenced from one sample in a study of T cell repertoires in cytomegalovirus infection. Their recognized antigens are unknown. TCRdb fed the reads into MiXCR, producing one record per CDR3 protein. The table includes hundreds of thousands of distinct CDR3 sequences, about 31% detected once. This specimen consisted of cultured CD8+ T cells from PBMCs, obtained from culture after CMV antigen stimulation. The receptors originated from a human donor in good health (CMV status not recorded). Some clones in this sample may be carry-over from other donors' samples.

This clonotype was counted between two and nine times. The rearrangement links TRBV27 to TRBJ2-1, with D maybe TRBD2 (5 bases). The CDR3 contains 13 residues. Trimming shortened V by 7 bases and J by 8 bases, and 15 bases separated the two germline ends. CDR1 is MNHEY, CDR2 SMNVEV, per germline (reference sequence). The CDR3 DNA is TGTGCCAGCACCCAAGCGGAACTCCATGAGCAGTTCTTC. Translating gives CASTQAELHEQFF.

This clonotype was detected only a few times. The V and J genes are TRBV6-1 and TRBJ2-1, with TRBD1 matching over 8 bases. Germline CDR1 is MNHNS and CDR2 is SASEGT. The CDR3 loop spans 15 amino acids. J lost 7 bases, V lost 3 bases, and 8 bases had no gene match. CDR3 sequence reads: CASSDGRGLLNEQFF. In DNA form, the CDR3 reads TGTGCCAGCAGTGATGGCAGGGGGCTTTTGAATGAGCAGTTCTTC.

The table lists this clonotype with many counts. This chain connects TRBV4-1 to TRBJ2-7; D might be TRBD1 (5 bases). CDR1 and CDR2 (germline): MGHRA, YSYEKL. The V gene lost 1 base and the J gene lost 1 base, with 8 bases spanning the gap. This CDR3 has 14 residues. The CDR3 coding sequence is TGCGCCAGCAGCCAAGGGCCAGGGTCCTACGAGCAGTACGTC. This sequence encodes CASSQGPGSYEQYV.

Notes on this clonotype: A much larger clone lies a single base off, so this may be a read error. The rearrangement joins TRBV7-2 to TRBJ1-2; D possibly corresponds to TRBD1 (6 bases). The CDR3 has 14 amino acids. The V gene's germline CDR1 is SGHTA and CDR2 FQGNSA. V lost 8 bases to trimming and J lost 4 bases, with 17 bases between them. In DNA, the CDR3 is TGTGCCAGCGGCGCGACCACAGGGATCTATGGCTACACCTTC. Translated: CASGATTGIYGYTF.

This clonotype is a singleton in its sample. The genes are TRBV4-1 and TRBJ1-1; TRBD1 might be the D (6 bases). Germline values: CDR1 MGHRA, CDR2 YSYEKL. Between the trimmed V and J ends, which lost 1 base and 10 bases, there was a span of 13 bases. The CDR3 runs 13 residues. The CDR3 nucleotides are TGCGCCAGCAGCCAAGTTACGGGGGCGCGAGCTTTCTTT. This gives the protein CASSQVTGARAFF.

This clonotype was detected only a few times. The V and J genes are TRBV24-1 and TRBJ2-5; D uncertain. The CDR3 has 13 amino acids. Trimming took 5 bases from V and 1 from J, leaving 7 bases between them. CDR1 and CDR2 (germline): KGHDR, SFDVKD. This CDR3 is CATSGHSQETQYF. The CDR3 region has the DNA TGTGCCACCAGTGGGCACAGCCAAGAGACCCAGTACTTC.

This clonotype showed up just a few times. The rearrangement links TRBV27 to TRBJ2-7, with TRBD1 matching over 10 bases. This CDR3 has 16 amino acids. Germline assignment: CDR1 MNHEY and CDR2 SMNVEV (reference sequence). Losses at the gene ends were 5 bases for V and 5 bases for J; bases not matched to a gene: 12. The CDR3 DNA reads as TGTGCCAGCAGTACGCGACTGGGACAGGGGATAAACGAGCAGTACGTC. Translation gives CASSTRLGQGINEQYV.

The rearrangement links TRBV19 to TRBJ1-1; D remains ambiguous. Germline CDR1 is LNHDA and CDR2 is SQIVND (reference sequence). V was clipped by 3 bases and J by 1 base, with 6 bases between them. This CDR3 has 13 amino acids. The CDR3 loop reads CASSIPENTEAFF. The CDR3 coding sequence is TGTGCCAGTAGTATCCCTGAGAACACTGAAGCTTTCTTT.

This clonotype has at least ten counts. This CDR3 reads CASSSLQGLHTEAFF. CDR3 sequence (DNA): TGTGCCAGCAGCTCGCTACAGGGCTTGCACACTGAAGCTTTCTTT. The rearrangement joins TRBV7-9 to TRBJ1-1; possible D gene TRBD1, 6 bases. The V and J ends lost 4 bases and 3 bases respectively, with 15 bases between them. The CDR3 loop spans 15 amino acids. Germline lookup yields CDR1 SEHNR and CDR2 FQNEAQ (reference sequence).

A remark on this clonotype: A read error may produce the germline difference seen at one junction end. The chain employs TRBV6-1 and TRBJ2-3, with 8 positions matching TRBD2. The germline CDR1 and CDR2 sequences are MNHNS and SASEGT. The CDR3 extends over 15 amino acids. For the CDR3, the DNA is TGTGCCAGCAGTTGGGGTTGGACTAGCACCGATACGCAGTATTTT. Its protein product is CASSWGWTSTDTQYF.

The table lists this clonotype with a few counts. The chain recombines TRBV6-1 with TRBJ2-7; 11 bases agree with TRBD1. This CDR3 has 17 residues. J lost 3 bases, V lost 5 bases, and 12 bases had no gene match. CDR1 and CDR2 (germline): MNHNS, SASEGT. CDR3: CASSLGQGAAFFYEQYV. CDR3 nucleotides: TGTGCCAGCAGTTTAGGACAGGGGGCTGCTTTTTTCTACGAGCAGTACGTC.

This clonotype has more than one count but fewer than ten. This chain uses TRBV12-5 with TRBJ2-7, with D hard to call. There are 13 residues in the CDR3. Germline loops: CDR1 LGHNT, CDR2 FRNRAP. Trimming shortened V by 2 bases and J by 0 bases, and 5 bases separated the two germline ends. The CDR3 loop reads CASGLKASYEQYF. CDR3 nucleotides: TGTGCTAGTGGTTTGAAGGCCTCCTACGAGCAGTACTTC.

This rearrangement joins TRBV25-1 to TRBJ1-1; no clear D gene. Germline loops: CDR1 MGHDK, CDR2 SYGVNS. The CDR3 runs to 13 residues. The V end was cut by 0 bases, the J end by 11 bases, with 13 bases between. CDR3 sequence reads: CASSEYIRSKAFF. The CDR3 region has the DNA TGTGCCAGCAGTGAATATATTCGGAGCAAGGCTTTCTTT.

The chain has TRBV7-9 and TRBJ2-2; D ambiguous. The length of the CDR3 is 13 residues. V lost 5 bases and J 6 bases, leaving 10 bases between the germline ends. Germline-derived CDR1 and CDR2 are SEHNR and FQNEAQ (reference sequence). CDR3 in DNA: TGTGCCAGCAGCGACCAAAGCGCCGGGGAGCTGTTTTTT. It codes for CASSDQSAGELFF.

This clonotype came up many times. The genes are TRBV6-1 and TRBJ2-1; D gene uncertain. The CDR3 is made up of 15 amino acids. The V and J ends lost 7 bases and 1 base respectively, with 14 bases between them. Germline V gene lookup returns CDR1 MNHNS and CDR2 SASEGT. In DNA, the CDR3 is TGTGCCAGCACTCTTGTAAGGCTTTCCTACAATGAGCAGTTCTTC. It specifies CASTLVRLSYNEQFF.

The V gene is TRBV27, the J gene TRBJ2-3; the match to TRBD1 covers 8 bases. Germline-derived CDR1 and CDR2 are MNHEY and SMNVEV (reference sequence). J was trimmed by 4 bases and V by 6 bases; bases with no gene match: 6. This CDR3 has 14 amino acids. The CDR3 bases are TGTGCCAGCAGACATCAGGGGGCACCAGATACGCAGTATTTT. It yields the protein CASRHQGAPDTQYF.

The rearrangement joins TRBV7-8 to TRBJ2-3; D is unresolved. Germline CDR1 is SGHVS and CDR2 is FQNEAQ. V dropped 0 bases and J dropped 0 bases, with 10 bases sitting between them. The CDR3 has 16 residues. The CDR3 bases are TGTGCCAGCAGCTTAGCGGGCTGGGCCAGCACAGATACGCAGTATTTT. Protein sequence: CASSLAGWASTDTQYF.

The gene calls are TRBV24-1 and TRBJ1-1, with a possible D match to TRBD1 (6 bases). Per the germline V gene, CDR1 is KGHDR and CDR2 is SFDVKD. The germline V and J ends were trimmed by 1 base and 2 bases, with 10 bases remaining between them. The CDR3 sequence is 15 residues long. The CDR3 sequence is CATSDFGDKNTEAFF. CDR3 in DNA: TGTGCCACCAGTGATTTCGGGGACAAAAACACTGAAGCTTTCTTT.

In its sample, this clonotype was seen a few times. This rearrangement joins TRBV28 to TRBJ1-1; no firm D call. The CDR3 spans 12 residues. Deletions cut 6 bases from V and 7 bases from J, with 12 bases between. Germline CDR1 and CDR2: MDHEN and SYDVKM. This CDR3 reads CASSHADFEAFF. The CDR3 DNA reads TGTGCCAGCAGCCACGCTGATTTTGAAGCTTTCTTT.

The V call is TRBV7-8, the J call TRBJ2-2; TRBD2 is a possible D gene (6 bases). Germline V gene lookup returns CDR1 SGHVS and CDR2 FQNEAQ. V lost 1 base and J lost 1, with 10 bases in between. This CDR3 is built from 16 residues. The CDR3 nucleotides read TGTGCCAGCAGCTTAGTAGCGGCAGTGAACACCGGGGAGCTGTTTTTT. It specifies CASSLVAAVNTGELFF.

This clonotype was seen a few times. J is TRBJ1-1 and V is TRBV7-9; D ambiguous. V lost 5 bases, J lost 1 base, and 11 bases lay in between. Per the germline V gene, CDR1 is SEHNR and CDR2 is FQNEAQ (reference sequence). The CDR3 runs to 14 residues. The CDR3 bases are TGTGCCAGCAGCCCCAACCGAGGGAACACTGAAGCTTTCTTT. It translates to CASSPNRGNTEAFF.

This rearrangement joins TRBV7-6 to TRBJ2-2; unclear D gene. V was pared by 2 bases and J by 1 base, with 8 bases between. Looked up from germline, CDR1 is SGHVS and CDR2 is FNYEAQ. There are 15 residues in the CDR3. The CDR3 reads CASSLSYMNTGELFF. Written as DNA, the CDR3 is TGTGCCAGCAGCTTATCGTACATGAACACCGGGGAGCTGTTTTTT.

This clonotype was observed once. One end of the junction does not line up with germline, which may come from a read error. The V and J genes are TRBV27 and TRBJ1-2; no clear D gene. The CDR3 covers 15 residues. Looked up from germline, CDR1 is MNHEY and CDR2 is SMNVEV (reference sequence). In DNA form, the CDR3 reads TGTGCCAACAGTTTATCGGGAACCGAAATCTATGGCTACACCTTC. Protein sequence: CANSLSGTEIYGYTF.